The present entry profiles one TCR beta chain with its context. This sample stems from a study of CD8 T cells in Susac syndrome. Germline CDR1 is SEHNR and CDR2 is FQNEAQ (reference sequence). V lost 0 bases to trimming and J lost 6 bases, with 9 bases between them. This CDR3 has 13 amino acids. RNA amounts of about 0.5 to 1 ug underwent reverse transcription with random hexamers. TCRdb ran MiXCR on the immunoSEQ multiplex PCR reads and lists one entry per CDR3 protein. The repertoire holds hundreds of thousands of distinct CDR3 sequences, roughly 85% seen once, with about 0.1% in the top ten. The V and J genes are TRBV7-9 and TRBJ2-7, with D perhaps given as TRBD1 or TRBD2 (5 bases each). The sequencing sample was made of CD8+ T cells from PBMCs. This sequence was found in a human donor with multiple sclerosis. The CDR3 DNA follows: TGTGCCAGCAGCTTAGCTGGGACGACCGAGCAGTACTTC. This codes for CASSLAGTTEQYF.